This T cell receptor beta chain came from a study of regulatory T cells in long-lasting Graves disease. Study as a whole: Graves' patients diagnosed newly had used antithyroid drugs under 3 months.

Researchers made TCR beta libraries by using iRepertoire HTBI primers and running Arm-PCR on CDR3 regions. TCRdb reprocessed the multiplex PCR reads with MiXCR, giving one entry per CDR3 protein. The table lists about 360,000 distinct CDR3 sequences, 15% to 20% of them singletons. CDR1 SEHNR and CDR2 FQNEAQ come from the germline V gene (reference sequence). The CDR3 extends over 13 amino acids. The V end was cut by 1 base, the J end by 5 bases, with 8 bases between. Ten or more counts support this clonotype. The sample's time point: newly diagnosed GD, antithyroid drugs for less than 3 months. PBMCs were the source of the RNA used for TCR sequencing. The same data also went into a second study, on T cells in Graves' hyperthyroidism and ophthalmopathy.

The sequencing used peripheral blood mononuclear cells (PBMCs), collected at new diagnosis, from a patient treated with antithyroid drugs. This sequence was found in a woman aged 18 to 35 with Graves disease. V usage is TRBV7-9 and J usage is TRBJ2-5; perhaps TRBD2 as D (5 bases). Here the CDR3 reads CASSLGPGETQYF. The CDR3 DNA is TGTGCCAGCAGCTTAGGGCCGGGGGAGACCCAGTACTTC.